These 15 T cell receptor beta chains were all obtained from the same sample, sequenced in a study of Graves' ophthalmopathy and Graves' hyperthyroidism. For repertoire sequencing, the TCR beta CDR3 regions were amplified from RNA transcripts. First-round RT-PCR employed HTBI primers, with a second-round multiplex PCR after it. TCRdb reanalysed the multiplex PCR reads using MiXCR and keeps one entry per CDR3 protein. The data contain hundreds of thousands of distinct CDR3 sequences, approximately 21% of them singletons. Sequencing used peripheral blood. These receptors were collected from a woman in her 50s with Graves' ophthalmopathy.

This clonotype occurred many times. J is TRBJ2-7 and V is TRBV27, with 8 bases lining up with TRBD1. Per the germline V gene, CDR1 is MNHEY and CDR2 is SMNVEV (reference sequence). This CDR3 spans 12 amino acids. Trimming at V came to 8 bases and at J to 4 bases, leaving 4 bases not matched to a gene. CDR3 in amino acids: CASRTGPYEQYF. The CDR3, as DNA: TGTGCCAGCCGGACAGGGCCTTACGAGCAGTACTTC.

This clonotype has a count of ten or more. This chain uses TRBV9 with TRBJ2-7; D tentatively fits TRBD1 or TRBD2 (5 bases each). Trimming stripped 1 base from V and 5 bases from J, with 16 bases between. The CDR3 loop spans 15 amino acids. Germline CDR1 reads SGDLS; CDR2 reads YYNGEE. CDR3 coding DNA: TGTGCCAGCAGCGTAACCCCCGGGGACCGAAACGAGCAGTACTTC. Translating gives CASSVTPGDRNEQYF.

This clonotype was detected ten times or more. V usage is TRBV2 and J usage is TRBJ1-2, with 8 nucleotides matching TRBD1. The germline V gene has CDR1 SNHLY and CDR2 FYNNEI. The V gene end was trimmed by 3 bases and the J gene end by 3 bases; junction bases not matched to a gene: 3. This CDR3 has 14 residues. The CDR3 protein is CASSDRGRDYGYTF. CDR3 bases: TGTGCCAGCAGTGACAGGGGGCGCGACTATGGCTACACCTTC.

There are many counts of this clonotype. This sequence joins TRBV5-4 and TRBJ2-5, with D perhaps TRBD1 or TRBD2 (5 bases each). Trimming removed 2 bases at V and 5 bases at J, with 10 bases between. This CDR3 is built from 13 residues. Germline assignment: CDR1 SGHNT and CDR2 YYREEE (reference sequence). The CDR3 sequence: CASSFREGETQYF. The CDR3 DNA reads TGTGCCAGCAGCTTCCGAGAGGGGGAGACCCAGTACTTC.

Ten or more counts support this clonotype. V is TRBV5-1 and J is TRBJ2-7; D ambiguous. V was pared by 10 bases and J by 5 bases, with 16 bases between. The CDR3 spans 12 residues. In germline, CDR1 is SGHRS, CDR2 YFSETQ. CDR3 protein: CAAGTNPNEQYF. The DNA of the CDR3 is TGCGCCGCCGGTACCAACCCTAACGAGCAGTACTTC.

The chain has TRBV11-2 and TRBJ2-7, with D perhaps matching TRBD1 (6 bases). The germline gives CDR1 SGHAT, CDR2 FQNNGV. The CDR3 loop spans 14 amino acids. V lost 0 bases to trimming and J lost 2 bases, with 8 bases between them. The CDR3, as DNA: TGTGCCAGCAGCTTAGATCCAGGGGCCTACGAGCAGTACTTC. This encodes CASSLDPGAYEQYF.

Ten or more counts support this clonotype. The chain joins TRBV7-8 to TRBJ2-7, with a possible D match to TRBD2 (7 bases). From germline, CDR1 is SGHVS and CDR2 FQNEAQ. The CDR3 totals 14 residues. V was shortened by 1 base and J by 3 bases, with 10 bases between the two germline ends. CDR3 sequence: CASSLDREGYEQYF. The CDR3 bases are TGTGCCAGCAGCTTAGACAGGGAGGGCTACGAGCAGTACTTC. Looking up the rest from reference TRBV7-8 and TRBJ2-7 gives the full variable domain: GAGVSQSPRYKVAKRGQDVALRCDPISGHVSLFWYQQALGQGPEFLTYFQNEAQLDKSGLPSDRFFAERPEGSVSTLKIQRTQQEDSAVYLCASSLDREGYEQYFGPGTRLTVT.

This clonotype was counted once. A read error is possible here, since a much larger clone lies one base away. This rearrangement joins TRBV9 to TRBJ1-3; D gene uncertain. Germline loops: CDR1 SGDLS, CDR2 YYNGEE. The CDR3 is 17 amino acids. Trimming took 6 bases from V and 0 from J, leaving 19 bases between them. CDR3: CASIPHLASGSGNTIYF. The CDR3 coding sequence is TGTGCCAGCATCCCCCACCTGGCAAGTGGCTCTGGAAACACCATATATTTT.

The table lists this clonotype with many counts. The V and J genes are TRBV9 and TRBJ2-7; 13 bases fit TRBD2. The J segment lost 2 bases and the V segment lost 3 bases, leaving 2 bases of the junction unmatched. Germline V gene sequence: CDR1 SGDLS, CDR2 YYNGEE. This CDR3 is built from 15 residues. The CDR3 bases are TGTGCCAGCAGCGGCGGACTAGCGGGAGCCTACGAGCAGTACTTC. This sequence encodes CASSGGLAGAYEQYF.

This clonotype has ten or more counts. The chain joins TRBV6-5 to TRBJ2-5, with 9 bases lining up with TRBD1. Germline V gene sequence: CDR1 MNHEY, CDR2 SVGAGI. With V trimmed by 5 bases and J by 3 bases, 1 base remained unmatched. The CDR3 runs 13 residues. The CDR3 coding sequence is TGTGCCAGCAGTCGGACAGGGGAAGAGACCCAGTACTTC. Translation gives CASSRTGEETQYF.

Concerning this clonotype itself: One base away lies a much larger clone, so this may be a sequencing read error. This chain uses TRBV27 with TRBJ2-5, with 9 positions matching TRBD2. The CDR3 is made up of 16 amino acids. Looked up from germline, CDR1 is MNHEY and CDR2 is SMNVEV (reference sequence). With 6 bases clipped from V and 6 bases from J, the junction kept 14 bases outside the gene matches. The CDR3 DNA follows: TGTGCCAGCAGCCCAAGCGGGGTAGCGGGAGTGCAGACCCAGTACTTC. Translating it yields CASSPSGVAGVQTQYF.

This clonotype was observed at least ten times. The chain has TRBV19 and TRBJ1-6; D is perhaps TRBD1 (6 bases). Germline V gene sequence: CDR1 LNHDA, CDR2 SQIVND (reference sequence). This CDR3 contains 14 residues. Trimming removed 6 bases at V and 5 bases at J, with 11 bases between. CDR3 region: CASSFRQDNSPLHF. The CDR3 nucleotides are TGTGCCAGTAGCTTCCGACAGGATAATTCACCCCTCCACTTT.

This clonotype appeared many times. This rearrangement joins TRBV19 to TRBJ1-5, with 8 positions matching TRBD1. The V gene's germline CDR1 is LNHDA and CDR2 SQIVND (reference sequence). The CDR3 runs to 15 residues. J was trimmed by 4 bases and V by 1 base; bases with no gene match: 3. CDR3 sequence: CASSIGGDRNQPQHF. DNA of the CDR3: TGTGCCAGTAGTATAGGGGGGGACAGGAATCAGCCCCAGCATTTT.

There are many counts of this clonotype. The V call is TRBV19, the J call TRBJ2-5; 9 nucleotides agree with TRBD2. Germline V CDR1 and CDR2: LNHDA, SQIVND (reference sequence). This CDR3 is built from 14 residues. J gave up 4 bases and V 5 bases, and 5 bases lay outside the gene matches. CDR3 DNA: TGTGCCAGTAGTCGCGCGGGAGGGGTAGAGACCCAGTACTTC. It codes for CASSRAGGVETQYF.

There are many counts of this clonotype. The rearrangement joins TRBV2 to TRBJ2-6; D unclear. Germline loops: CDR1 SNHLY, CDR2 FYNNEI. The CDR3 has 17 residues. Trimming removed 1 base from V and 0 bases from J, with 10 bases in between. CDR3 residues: CASSEGQDPSGANVLTF. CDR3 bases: TGTGCCAGCAGTGAAGGTCAGGATCCCTCTGGGGCCAACGTCCTGACTTTC.